This T cell receptor (beta chain) is from a study of blood T cells in healthy people across ages. Whole-study results and caveats: Naive CD4+ cell counts and diversity both ran higher in long-lived than in aged donors.

PCR was performed a second time for roughly 7 to 12 cycles using a sample-barcoded 5' primer and a J-beta primer mix. A tag from a template-switch adaptor with 12 random nucleotides marked each cDNA molecule. TCRdb re-derived calls from the 5' RACE reads in MiXCR, one entry per CDR3 protein. The sample records around 1,100,000 distinct CDR3 sequences, about two fifths being singletons. CDR1 is DFQATT, CDR2 SNEGSKA, per germline (reference sequence). The junction had 1 base not matched to a gene; V was cut back by 7 bases and J by 2 bases. CDR3 length: 13 residues. A word on this clonotype: Its antigen is undetermined.

The extraction recovered at least 6 micrograms of total RNA per sample. The chain joins TRBV20-1 to TRBJ2-3; TRBD2 matches at 12 bases. Sequencing was performed on blood. The clonotype originates from a man aged 18 to 29 in good health. The CDR3 region is CSGTSGVTDTQYF. CDR3 DNA sequence: TGCAGTGGGACTAGCGGGGTCACAGATACGCAGTATTTT.